The clone carrying this TCR beta chain was picked up a small number of times. Its specificity is not known. These data come from a study of T cells after yellow fever vaccination. Study-wide points: Of the clonotypes, a small share occurred in both CD4 and CD8 compartments.

The 5'RACE template-switching step produced TCR cDNA and added a universal primer site and UMIs. A single record per CDR3 protein comes from TCRdb applying MiXCR to the 5' RACE reads. In the table there are a few hundred thousand distinct CDR3 sequences, less than 20% of which are singletons. The sample here was PBMCs, taken 5 days after the first yellow fever vaccination. This clonotype was sampled from a man aged 18 to 30 who received the YFV17D yellow fever vaccine.

As DNA, the CDR3 is TGCGCCAGCAGCACCAACAGGGGACCGGTTGTTGCTTTCTTT. Translating gives CASSTNRGPVVAFF. The genes are TRBV5-1 and TRBJ1-1; the match to TRBD1 covers 7 bases. V shed 4 bases, J shed 11 bases, and the junction held 14 bases outside the gene matches. The CDR3 length is 14 residues. Germline CDR1 SGHRS, CDR2 YFSETQ.